The clone carrying this TCR beta chain ranks as medium-sized. Its antigen remains unidentified. General study findings and limits: Greatest tumor Treg TCR overlap was with tumor naive CD4+ cells. In terms of TCR gene usage, tumor memory CD4+ T cells clustered together with blood and lymph node memory CD4+ cells, as well as with lymph node naive CD4+ cells. Naive CD4+ cells shared approximately 12% of tumor Treg sequences.

TRBV12-4/TRBJ1-2 clonotypes were amplified with adaptor-ligated barcode primers. TCRdb used MiXCR to reprocess the multiplex PCR reads, holding one entry per CDR3 protein. There are hundreds of distinct CDR3 sequences in the sample; more than 5% occur only once, and roughly 30% lies in the top ten. The sorted Tregs were CD4+CD25+CD127-/low cells. CDR3 length equals 13 residues. Trimming took 5 bases from V and 0 from J, leaving 7 bases between them. The sample was tumor-infiltrating Tregs sorted from the breast tumor. The gene calls are TRBV12-3 or TRBV12-4 and TRBJ1-2, with D uncertain. This receptor was identified in a female donor with breast cancer. The CDR3 DNA is TGTGCCAGCAGTATTACAGCTAACTATGGCTACACCTTC. It specifies CASSITANYGYTF.